This T cell receptor (beta chain) was identified during a study of T cell responses to AZD1222 COVID-19 vaccine. Study results and caveats: As reported, nearly half of all spike-specific TCRs target variant regions that are unmutated.

As regards this clone: Its antigen is undetermined.

The data were produced by immunoSEQ multiplex PCR, yet TCRdb's version contains in-frame clones alone and is incomplete. The sample contains about 190,000 clones, around 87% of which appear only once. The CDR3 spans 13 residues. CDR1 and CDR2 from the germline V gene are LNHDA and SQIVND (reference sequence). V lost 3 bases to trimming and J lost 6 bases, with 11 bases between them. This chain uses TRBV19 with TRBJ1-1, with D unresolved. This receptor was identified in an adult in good health. The material was peripheral blood, obtained on day 0 of MenACWY control vaccination. Written as DNA, the CDR3 is TGTGCCAGTAGTATTTTGGGTCAGGCTGAAGCTTTCTTT. Its translation is CASSILGQAEAFF. Based on the CDR3 plus reference TRBV19 and TRBJ1-1, the full variable domain is DGGITQSPKYLFRKEGQNVTLSCEQNLNHDAMYWYRQDPGQGLRLIYYSQIVNDFQKGDIAEGYSVSREKKESFPLTVTSAQKNPTAFYLCASSILGQAEAFFGQGTRLTVV.